This TCR beta chain was sequenced for a study of glioma-infiltrating T cells after dendritic cell vaccination. For the study at large: Three intradermal dendritic cell vaccine injections were given every two weeks.

Study results and limitations: TCR clonality showed no direct relationship with survival.

All glioblastoma patients lacked an isocitrate dehydrogenase mutation. Produced via immunoSEQ multiplex PCR; TCRdb's table is partial and in-frame only. The table lists roughly 100,000 clones, roughly 76% of them singletons. In regard to this clone: Its target is not known.

The source of this sequence is a human donor with glioblastoma. The specimen was blood, collected before dendritic cell vaccination.

The CDR3 coding sequence is TGTGCCAGCAGCCCCGGGACTAGCGGGGGATCCCACTCCTACGAGCAGTACTTC. It is translated as CASSPGTSGGSHSYEQYF. The chain joins TRBV4-2 to TRBJ2-7; 14 bases map to TRBD2. The CDR3 covers 18 residues. The V gene end was trimmed by 4 bases and the J gene end by 0 bases; junction bases not matched to a gene: 8. Germline CDR1 reads LGHNA; CDR2 reads YNFKEQ.